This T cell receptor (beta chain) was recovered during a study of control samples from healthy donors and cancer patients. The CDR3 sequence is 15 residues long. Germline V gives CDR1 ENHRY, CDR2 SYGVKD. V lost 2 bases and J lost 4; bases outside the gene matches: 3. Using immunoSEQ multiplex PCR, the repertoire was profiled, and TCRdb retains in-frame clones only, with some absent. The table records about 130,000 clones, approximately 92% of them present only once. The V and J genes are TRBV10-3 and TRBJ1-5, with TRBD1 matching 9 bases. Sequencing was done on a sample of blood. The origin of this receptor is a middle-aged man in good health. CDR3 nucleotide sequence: TGTGCCATCAGTGAGGGACAGGGGAATAATCAGCCCCAGCATTTT. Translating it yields CAISEGQGNNQPQHF.